The 28 T cell receptor beta chains in this list originate from one sample, sequenced in a study of shared clonotypes between healthy human individuals. The data were produced by immunoSEQ multiplex PCR, yet TCRdb's version contains in-frame clones alone and is incomplete. This sample has roughly 1.4 million clones, with 98% to 99% found just once. Sequences were obtained from naive CD4+ T cells sorted from blood. Subset defined: CD45RA+ positively selected. The origin of the receptors is a young man in good health.

This chain joins TRBV9 and TRBJ1-2, with unresolved D. V dropped 0 bases and J dropped 4 bases, with 10 bases sitting between them. Germline CDR1 and CDR2: SGDLS and YYNGEE. This CDR3 spans 14 amino acids. The CDR3 region has the DNA TGTGCCAGCAGCGTAGTAGACGGAGGCTATGGCTACACCTTC. Its protein product is CASSVVDGGYGYTF.

J is TRBJ2-7 and V is TRBV10-3; TRBD2 agrees at 8 bases. The CDR3 is made up of 17 amino acids. The V gene's germline CDR1 is ENHRY and CDR2 SYGVKD. Trimming took 4 bases from V and 4 from J; bases not matched to a gene: 15. DNA for the CDR3: TGTGCCATCAGTGCCGAGTCTGGGCTAGCGGGCCATTACGAGCAGTACTTC. Translated: CAISAESGLAGHYEQYF.

The chain is built from TRBV29-1 and TRBJ2-5; D is possibly TRBD2 (6 bases). Trimming took 8 bases from V and 4 from J, leaving 11 bases between them. The CDR3 covers 11 residues. Germline values: CDR1 SQVTM, CDR2 ANQGSEA. CDR3 bases: TGCAGCCAGACTAGGGGAGAGACCCAGTACTTC. Translation: CSQTRGETQYF.

This clone was recorded once. V and J are TRBV5-6 and TRBJ2-5; TRBD2 matches at 7 bases. CDR3 length: 15 amino acids. Trimming took 3 bases from V and 2 from J; bases not matched to a gene: 7. The germline V gene encodes CDR1 SGHDT and CDR2 YYEEEE. The CDR3 is CASSWYTSAQETQYF. CDR3 bases: TGTGCCAGCAGCTGGTATACTAGCGCGCAAGAGACCCAGTACTTC.

The chain links TRBV28 to TRBJ2-7, with D possibly TRBD1 on 6 matching bases. The CDR3 extends over 12 amino acids. From germline, CDR1 is MDHEN and CDR2 SYDVKM. Trimming left V 6 bases short and J 10 bases short, with 16 bases between. CDR3 in DNA: TGTGCCAGCAGCCTCCTGGGGGCGGGCCAGTACTTC. Translating gives CASSLLGAGQYF. The complete variable domain, with remaining parts taken from reference TRBV28 and TRBJ2-7, reads DVKVTQSSRYLVKRTGEKVFLECVQDMDHENMFWYRQDPGLGLRLIYFSYDVKMKEKGDIPEGYSVSREKKERFSLILESASTNQTSMYLCASSLLGAGQYFGPGTRLTVT.

The chain carries TRBV19 and TRBJ1-5; D is possibly TRBD1 (5 bases). The ends were cut back, 6 bases at V and 0 bases at J, with 15 bases in the middle. Germline V gene lookup returns CDR1 LNHDA and CDR2 SQIVND (reference sequence). The CDR3 has 16 amino acids. The CDR3: CASSGLGTDSNQPQHF. As DNA, the CDR3 is TGTGCCAGTAGCGGGTTGGGGACCGATAGCAATCAGCCCCAGCATTTT. The complete variable domain, with remaining parts taken from reference TRBV19 and TRBJ1-5, reads DGGITQSPKYLFRKEGQNVTLSCEQNLNHDAMYWYRQDPGQGLRLIYYSQIVNDFQKGDIAEGYSVSREKKESFPLTVTSAQKNPTAFYLCASSGLGTDSNQPQHFGDGTRLSIL.

The chain joins TRBV30 to TRBJ2-7; no clear D gene. The CDR3 is 12 residues long. Trimming cost V 3 bases and J 0 bases, with 6 bases left between them. Germline lookup yields CDR1 GTSNPN and CDR2 SVGIG (reference sequence). CDR3 residues: CAWRSSSYEQYF. The CDR3 DNA sequence: TGTGCCTGGAGAAGCAGCTCCTACGAGCAGTACTTC.

The rearrangement uses TRBV9 and TRBJ1-1, with D possibly matching TRBD1 (6 bases). Trimming removed 6 bases from V and 1 base from J, with 13 bases in between. Per the germline V gene, CDR1 is SGDLS and CDR2 is YYNGEE. This CDR3 has 14 residues. Here the CDR3 DNA reads TGTGCCAGCACCCAAACAGGGCAGAACACTGAAGCTTTCTTT. Its translation: CASTQTGQNTEAFF.

The CDR3 bases are TGTGCCAGCAGTGAGGCGACTATGGACGCTGAAGCTTTCTTT. Translating it yields CASSEATMDAEAFF. The chain employs TRBV6-1 and TRBJ1-1; D gene uncertain. The CDR3 contains 14 residues. Germline CDR1 is MNHNS and CDR2 is SASEGT. Deletions cut 3 bases from V and 6 bases from J, with 14 bases between.

The gene calls are TRBV29-1 and TRBJ1-1, with 7 bases aligning to TRBD1. V lost 5 bases, J lost 2 bases, and 8 bases stayed unmatched. The CDR3 sequence is 14 residues long. Germline CDR1 is SQVTM and CDR2 is ANQGSEA. CDR3: CSVSMTGYNTEAFF. CDR3 DNA sequence: TGCAGCGTTTCGATGACAGGGTACAACACTGAAGCTTTCTTT.

The rearrangement uses TRBV2 and TRBJ2-1; D could derive from TRBD1 or TRBD2 (5 bases each). V was clipped by 3 bases and J by 12 bases, with 9 bases between them. The CDR3 length is 11 residues. The V gene's germline CDR1 is SNHLY and CDR2 FYNNEI. For the CDR3, the DNA is TGTGCCAGCAGTGAGAGGGGTCTGCAGTTCTTC. Amino acids: CASSERGLQFF.

The rearrangement uses TRBV14 and TRBJ1-2; D remains unclear. The CDR3 is 12 amino acids. Trimming pared 1 base from V and 5 bases from J, leaving 5 bases between. Per germline, CDR1 SGHDN and CDR2 FVKESK. The CDR3 sequence: CASSQVGYGYTF. In DNA, the CDR3 is TGTGCCAGCAGCCAAGTGGGGTATGGCTACACCTTC.

The CDR3 coding sequence is TGTGCCAGCAGTGAGAGTCGCACAGATACGCAGTATTTT. It is translated as CASSESRTDTQYF. V and J are TRBV6-1 and TRBJ2-3, with D hard to call. Germline lookup yields CDR1 MNHNS and CDR2 SASEGT. V was trimmed by 3 bases and J by 1 base, leaving 5 bases between them. This CDR3 comprises 13 residues.

The rearrangement uses TRBV7-3 and TRBJ2-1; 8 bases line up with TRBD2. Germline V lookup: CDR1 SGHTA, CDR2 FQGTGA. The V gene end was trimmed by 6 bases and the J gene end by 0 bases; junction bases not matched to a gene: 4. The CDR3 runs 15 residues. CDR3 loop: CASRQSGSSYNEQFF. Written as DNA, the CDR3 is TGTGCCAGCAGACAAAGCGGGAGCTCCTACAATGAGCAGTTCTTC. Full variable domain (missing parts from reference TRBV7-3 and TRBJ2-1): GAGVSQTPSNKVTEKGKYVELRCDPISGHTALYWYRQSLGQGPEFLIYFQGTGAADDSGLPNDRFFAVRPEGSVSTLKIQRTERGDSAVYLCASRQSGSSYNEQFFGPGTRLTVL.

The gene calls are TRBV7-8 and TRBJ2-3; the D gene is possibly TRBD1 (5 bases). The CDR3 consists of 15 residues. V lost 1 base and J lost 4, with 12 bases in between. Germline V CDR1 and CDR2: SGHVS, FQNEAQ. The CDR3 DNA reads as TGTGCCAGCAGCTTAGTAAGGGGTTTTGCAGATACGCAGTATTTT. This encodes CASSLVRGFADTQYF.

On this clone itself: At the DNA level, this CDR3 is encoded by other sequences in the same sample as well. This chain uses TRBV28 with TRBJ1-1, with D uncertain. Trimming shortened V by 2 bases and J by 5 bases, and 6 bases separated the two germline ends. The CDR3 extends over 12 amino acids. Germline CDR1 and CDR2: MDHEN and SYDVKM. CDR3 nucleotides: TGTGCCAGCAGTTTAGTCTGGACTGAAGCTTTCTTT. This sequence encodes CASSLVWTEAFF.

The CDR3 DNA reads TGTGCCAGCAACGTTATGTACGAGCAGTACTTC. It is translated as CASNVMYEQYF. The J gene is TRBJ2-7, the V gene TRBV2; D is unclear. V lost 7 bases and J lost 4, with 8 bases in between. The germline V gene has CDR1 SNHLY and CDR2 FYNNEI. The CDR3 is 11 residues long. Looking up the rest from reference TRBV2 and TRBJ2-7 gives the full variable domain: EPEVTQTPSHQVTQMGQEVILRCVPISNHLYFYWYRQILGQKVEFLVSFYNNEISEKSEIFDDQFSVERPDGSNFTLKIRSTKLEDSAMYFCASNVMYEQYFGPGTRLTVT.

This clone was seen once. The V and J genes are TRBV5-6 and TRBJ2-5; 9 nucleotides line up with TRBD1. Germline-derived CDR1 and CDR2 are SGHDT and YYEEEE. V was clipped by 3 bases and J by 5 bases; unmatched bases: 11. The CDR3 is made up of 16 amino acids. This CDR3 is CASSSEVQGAYETQYF. The CDR3 nucleotides are TGTGCCAGCAGCTCAGAAGTACAGGGGGCGTATGAGACCCAGTACTTC.

The chain is built from TRBV4-3 and TRBJ1-1; D might be TRBD1 (5 bases). V lost 3 bases, J lost 0 bases, and 14 bases lay in between. This CDR3 spans 16 amino acids. CDR1 LGHNA and CDR2 YSLEER come from the germline V gene. The CDR3 DNA reads as TGCGCCAGCAGCCAGGCCATGGGGGTGGTGAACACTGAAGCTTTCTTT. This codes for CASSQAMGVVNTEAFF.

The chain links TRBV7-6 to TRBJ2-1, with a weak D call TRBD1 (5 bases). The CDR3 is made up of 14 amino acids. The germline V gene has CDR1 SGHVS and CDR2 FNYEAQ. The germline V and J ends were trimmed by 4 bases and 3 bases, with 10 bases remaining between them. Here the CDR3 DNA reads TGTGCCAGCAGCTCCAGGGTCGGCTACAATGAGCAGTTCTTC. Protein product: CASSSRVGYNEQFF.

J is TRBJ1-1 and V is TRBV10-2; 7 bases line up with TRBD1. CDR3 length: 13 amino acids. V lost 8 bases to trimming and J lost 1 base; unmatched junction nucleotides: 4. The germline gives CDR1 WSHSY, CDR2 SAAADI. The CDR3 here is CASEGQRNTEAFF. Here the CDR3 DNA reads TGCGCCAGCGAGGGACAGAGGAACACTGAAGCTTTCTTT.

The V call is TRBV27, the J call TRBJ2-3; 13 bases line up with TRBD2. The CDR3 is 18 amino acids. Germline CDR1 MNHEY, CDR2 SMNVEV (reference sequence). V gave up 2 bases and J gave up 3 bases; unmatched junction bases: 8. The DNA of the CDR3 is TGTGCCAGCAGTTTAAGACCCCCGACTAGCGGGAGGACAGATACGCAGTATTTT. Protein: CASSLRPPTSGRTDTQYF.

The chain employs TRBV5-1 and TRBJ1-2, with D maybe TRBD1 (5 bases). The CDR3 length is 13 residues. Germline V gene data show CDR1 as SGHRS and CDR2 as YFSETQ. Trimming took 1 base from V and 7 from J, leaving 11 bases between them. The CDR3 sequence is CASSLRGEVGYTF. As DNA, the CDR3 is TGCGCCAGCAGCTTGCGGGGGGAAGTTGGCTACACCTTC.

This clone was seen only once. The chain combines TRBV19 with TRBJ1-5; the match to TRBD1 covers 8 bases. Germline-derived CDR1 and CDR2 are LNHDA and SQIVND (reference sequence). This CDR3 comprises 15 residues. J was trimmed by 3 bases and V by 7 bases; bases with no gene match: 8. The CDR3 DNA reads as TGTGCCAGTACCCCCGGACAGGGAGTCAATCAGCCCCAGCATTTT. This gives the protein CASTPGQGVNQPQHF. The full variable domain, its missing parts supplied by reference TRBV19 and TRBJ1-5, is DGGITQSPKYLFRKEGQNVTLSCEQNLNHDAMYWYRQDPGQGLRLIYYSQIVNDFQKGDIAEGYSVSREKKESFPLTVTSAQKNPTAFYLCASTPGQGVNQPQHFGDGTRLSIL.

The rearrangement links TRBV30 to TRBJ1-2; D may be TRBD1 (5 bases). The V end was cut by 0 bases, the J end by 8 bases, with 16 bases between. The CDR3 runs 14 residues. Germline V gene data show CDR1 as GTSNPN and CDR2 as SVGIG (reference sequence). The CDR3 protein is CAWSVIKGGTGYTF. As DNA, the CDR3 is TGTGCCTGGAGTGTAATTAAGGGTGGGACGGGCTACACCTTC.

The chain links TRBV7-8 to TRBJ2-1; TRBD2 might be the D (6 bases). This CDR3 region has 14 residues. The germline V gene encodes CDR1 SGHVS and CDR2 FQNEAQ. The V end was cut by 5 bases, the J end by 3 bases, with 11 bases between. CDR3 DNA sequence: TGTGCCAGCAGCCCCCGGGAGAGCTACAATGAGCAGTTCTTC. It yields the protein CASSPRESYNEQFF.

This clone has only one observation. This chain joins TRBV7-2 and TRBJ2-1, with 8 bases lining up with TRBD2. Germline assignment: CDR1 SGHTA and CDR2 FQGNSA. This CDR3 spans 16 amino acids. J lost 5 bases, V lost 5 bases, and 11 bases had no gene match. In nucleotides, the CDR3 is TGTGCCAGCAGCCCTGTAGCGGGGAGATTGGACAATGAGCAGTTCTTC. It translates to CASSPVAGRLDNEQFF.

The rearrangement links TRBV27 to TRBJ2-7; the D is unclear. The CDR3 is made up of 13 amino acids. With 5 bases removed from V and 2 bases from J, the gap between germline ends came to 10 bases. In germline, CDR1 is MNHEY, CDR2 SMNVEV (reference sequence). This CDR3 is CASSERTAYEQYF. CDR3 DNA: TGTGCCAGCAGTGAAAGAACAGCCTACGAGCAGTACTTC.